These 5 T cell receptor beta chains originate from one sample sequenced in a study of T cell changes during pregnancy in multiple sclerosis. Assay used: immunoSEQ multiplex PCR; TCRdb lists only in-frame clones, some missing. The profile shows some 83,000 clones, about nine tenths of them singletons. The sequences come from PBMCs, collected in the first trimester of pregnancy. These receptors came from a female donor in good health, serving as a control in a pregnancy study. Some clones in this sample may be carry-over from other donors' samples.

This chain uses TRBV4-2 with TRBJ1-5, with unresolved D. V lost 1 base to trimming and J lost 8 bases, with 9 bases between them. This CDR3 is built from 13 residues. Germline loops: CDR1 LGHNA, CDR2 YNFKEQ. CDR3 protein: CASSQVYGKPQHF. The CDR3 bases are TGTGCCAGCAGCCAAGTCTACGGGAAGCCCCAGCATTTT.

The chain uses TRBV5-1 and TRBJ2-1, with 7 bases that match TRBD2. V shed 0 bases and J 6 bases; nucleotides not matched to a gene: 3. CDR3 length: 14 residues. In germline, CDR1 is SGHRS, CDR2 YFSETQ. The chain's CDR3 is CASSLAPGGNEQFF. The CDR3 DNA sequence: TGCGCCAGCAGCTTGGCTCCGGGAGGCAATGAGCAGTTCTTC.

This chain links TRBV28 with TRBJ2-1, with D maybe TRBD2 (5 bases). The CDR3 length is 16 residues. Per germline, CDR1 MDHEN and CDR2 SYDVKM. The germline V and J ends were trimmed by 5 bases and 5 bases, with 19 bases remaining between them. CDR3: CASSEWTARFDNEQFF. The CDR3 DNA sequence: TGTGCCAGCAGTGAATGGACTGCTCGGTTCGACAATGAGCAGTTCTTC.

The chain carries TRBV5-1 and TRBJ2-5, with D perhaps TRBD2 (6 bases). Germline V gene sequence: CDR1 SGHRS, CDR2 YFSETQ. The CDR3 covers 15 residues. V was clipped by 5 bases and J by 3 bases, with 17 bases between them. This CDR3 is CASREGLTAEETQYF. The CDR3 bases are TGCGCCAGCAGGGAGGGCCTGACGGCCGAAGAGACCCAGTACTTC.

The chain uses TRBV28 and TRBJ1-3; tentatively, D is TRBD1 (5 bases). CDR3 length equals 11 residues. Trimming cost V 8 bases and J 4 bases, with 6 bases left between them. The germline gives CDR1 MDHEN, CDR2 SYDVKM. DNA of the CDR3: TGTGCCAGCCGGGGGGGAAACACCATATATTTT. Residues: CASRGGNTIYF. The full variable domain, completed using reference TRBV28 and TRBJ1-3, is DVKVTQSSRYLVKRTGEKVFLECVQDMDHENMFWYRQDPGLGLRLIYFSYDVKMKEKGDIPEGYSVSREKKERFSLILESASTNQTSMYLCASRGGNTIYFGEGSWLTVV.